This entry lists 26 T cell receptor beta chains sequenced from one sample in a study of cytomegalovirus exposure and HLA in healthy donors. It was with 60 Vbeta and 13 Jbeta primers that the PCR ran. The repertoire was sequenced with immunoSEQ multiplex PCR; TCRdb's copy has only in-frame clones and lacks some. This table holds more than 100,000 clones, roughly 80% found once. The material sequenced was PBMCs. All receptors derive from a man aged 40-49 years in good health and CMV-seronegative.

In its sample, this clone was seen a few times. For the CDR3, the DNA is TGCGCCAGCAGCCAAGTCAGGGGGGCGCATGGCTACACCTTC. Its protein product is CASSQVRGAHGYTF. The chain links TRBV4-3 to TRBJ1-2; 7 nucleotides line up with TRBD1. The V gene's germline CDR1 is LGHNA and CDR2 YSLEER. Trimming cost V 1 base and J 6 bases; bases outside gene matches: 5. This CDR3 is built from 14 residues.

The V and J genes are TRBV6-5 and TRBJ1-1; TRBD1 is a possible D gene (5 bases). The V gene lost 0 bases and the J gene lost 1 base, with 9 bases spanning the gap. Germline CDR1 MNHEY, CDR2 SVGAGI. The CDR3 has 15 residues. The CDR3 bases are TGTGCCAGCAGTTACTCCGGGACTCAGAACACTGAAGCTTTCTTT. Its translation is CASSYSGTQNTEAFF.

DNA for the CDR3: TGCGCCAGCAGGAGAGGGATTAAGGAAAAACTGTTTTTT. Encoded protein: CASRRGIKEKLFF. V is TRBV5-1 and J is TRBJ1-4; D is unclear. CDR3 size: 13 residues. Deletions cut 5 bases from V and 8 bases from J, with 13 bases between. Germline lookup yields CDR1 SGHRS and CDR2 YFSETQ. Variable domain in full (rest from reference TRBV5-1 and TRBJ1-4): KAGVTQTPRYLIKTRGQQVTLSCSPISGHRSVSWYQQTPGQGLQFLFEYFSETQRNKGNFPGRFSGRQFSNSRSEMNVSTLELGDSALYLCASRRGIKEKLFFGSGTQLSVL.

This chain links TRBV27 with TRBJ2-5; 8 bases agree with TRBD1. V was clipped by 5 bases and J by 5 bases; unmatched bases: 16. This CDR3 is 17 amino acids long. Germline lookup yields CDR1 MNHEY and CDR2 SMNVEV (reference sequence). Written as DNA, the CDR3 is TGTGCCAGCAGTCAGGACAACCTCCAGGGGGCAGTTGAGACCCAGTACTTC. Translated, it gives CASSQDNLQGAVETQYF.

The chain joins TRBV7-2 to TRBJ2-6; TRBD1 agrees at 8 bases. Germline trimming cut 5 bases from V and 3 bases from J; bases unmatched to any gene: 12. Germline loops: CDR1 SGHTA, CDR2 FQGNSA. The CDR3 is 18 amino acids. CDR3 in DNA: TGTGCCAGCAGCCCCCAGGGGGCACAGGGACTTGGGGCCAACGTCCTGACTTTC. As protein: CASSPQGAQGLGANVLTF.

This clone has just one count. The chain combines TRBV4-1 with TRBJ2-7; TRBD1 agrees at 8 bases. After removal of 1 base from V and 7 bases from J, the junction contained 6 bases not matched to a gene. The germline gives CDR1 MGHRA, CDR2 YSYEKL. This CDR3 contains 14 residues. The CDR3 is CASSQGQGAREQYF. Written as DNA, the CDR3 is TGCGCCAGCAGCCAAGGCCAGGGGGCGCGTGAGCAGTACTTC.

The chain uses TRBV19 and TRBJ2-6; maybe TRBD1 (6 bases). CDR1 and CDR2 (germline): LNHDA, SQIVND (reference sequence). The CDR3 is made up of 14 amino acids. V lost 4 bases to trimming and J lost 2 bases, with 6 bases between them. The CDR3: CASSTGAGANVLTF. The CDR3, as DNA: TGTGCCAGTAGTACAGGGGCTGGGGCCAACGTCCTGACTTTC.

In this sample, this clone turned up a few times. The rearrangement joins TRBV30 to TRBJ2-1, with 7 bases fitting TRBD2. CDR1 GTSNPN and CDR2 SVGIG come from the germline V gene (reference sequence). The CDR3 totals 15 residues. J lost 5 bases, V lost 5 bases, and 12 bases had no gene match. The CDR3 DNA is TGTGCCTGGGGGGCGGGAGTGGGTCCGCACAATGAGCAGTTCTTC. Translating it yields CAWGAGVGPHNEQFF.

The J gene is TRBJ2-1, the V gene TRBV9; 10 bases map to TRBD1. CDR1 and CDR2 (germline): SGDLS, YYNGEE. Trimming cost V 4 bases and J 3 bases; bases outside gene matches: 7. This CDR3 has 16 residues. The CDR3: CASSPRDRGFYNEQFF. In nucleotides, the CDR3 is TGTGCCAGCAGCCCGCGGGACAGGGGATTCTACAATGAGCAGTTCTTC. The variable domain in full, with the rest retrieved from reference TRBV9 and TRBJ2-1, is DSGVTQTPKHLITATGQRVTLRCSPRSGDLSVYWYQQSLDQGLQFLIQYYNGEERAKGNILERFSAQQFPDLHSELNLSSLELGDSALYFCASSPRDRGFYNEQFFGPGTRLTVL.

The rearrangement links TRBV14 to TRBJ2-2; a weak D match, TRBD1 (5 bases). With 0 bases removed from V and 1 base from J, the gap between germline ends came to 21 bases. This CDR3 spans 20 amino acids. CDR1 and CDR2 from the germline V gene are SGHDN and FVKESK. In DNA, the CDR3 is TGTGCCAGCAGCCAAGAAAGGAGATTATCCTGGCAGGGGAACACCGGGGAGCTGTTTTTT. Translation: CASSQERRLSWQGNTGELFF.

This sequence joins TRBV19 and TRBJ2-7; a possible D gene is TRBD1 (5 bases). The germline gives CDR1 LNHDA, CDR2 SQIVND (reference sequence). V was shortened by 2 bases and J by 0 bases, with 11 bases between the two germline ends. This CDR3 region has 15 residues. CDR3: CASSIYDRGSYEQYF. The CDR3 DNA follows: TGTGCCAGTAGTATATACGACAGAGGCTCCTACGAGCAGTACTTC.

V and J are TRBV5-1 and TRBJ2-3; 7 bases agree with TRBD2. The germline CDR1 and CDR2 sequences are SGHRS and YFSETQ. This CDR3 spans 16 amino acids. V was pared by 4 bases and J by 5 bases, with 13 bases of the junction left unmatched. In nucleotides, the CDR3 is TGCGCCAGCAGCACTGACAGACTAGCAGGTGGAGATACGCAGTATTTT. Translating it yields CASSTDRLAGGDTQYF.

This clone was counted once. This chain connects TRBV4-1 to TRBJ2-5; D possibly corresponds to TRBD1 (6 bases). The CDR3 loop spans 15 amino acids. V was pared by 1 base and J by 1 base, with 10 bases between. The germline gives CDR1 MGHRA, CDR2 YSYEKL. The DNA for the CDR3 is TGCGCCAGCAGCCAAGGCCCAGGGGTCCAAGAGACCCAGTACTTC. Its translation is CASSQGPGVQETQYF.

This clone was detected only once. This rearrangement joins TRBV18 to TRBJ1-5, with TRBD1 matching 9 bases. Germline V lookup: CDR1 KGHSH, CDR2 LQKENI. The CDR3 length is 18 residues. Germline trimming cut 1 base from V and 2 bases from J; bases unmatched to any gene: 9. The CDR3 spells CASSPRSPGQGGNQPQHF. The CDR3 DNA follows: TGTGCCAGCTCACCACGTTCGCCGGGACAGGGTGGCAATCAGCCCCAGCATTTT.

This rearrangement joins TRBV6-5 to TRBJ2-7, with D possibly being TRBD2 (6 bases). Trimming cost V 0 bases and J 2 bases, with 14 bases left between them. In germline, CDR1 is MNHEY, CDR2 SVGAGI. The length of the CDR3 is 16 residues. Here the CDR3 reads CASSYSGGFGTYEQYF. CDR3 nucleotide sequence: TGTGCCAGCAGTTACTCGGGGGGATTCGGAACCTACGAGCAGTACTTC.

The chain has TRBV2 and TRBJ2-5; no clear D gene. The V end lost 3 bases, the J end lost 1 base, and 6 bases lay between the germline ends. The germline V gene has CDR1 SNHLY and CDR2 FYNNEI. This CDR3 spans 13 amino acids. This CDR3 is CASSDSIQETQYF. DNA of the CDR3: TGTGCCAGCAGTGACAGTATCCAAGAGACCCAGTACTTC.

The chain is built from TRBV27 and TRBJ2-5; 8 positions agree with TRBD2. The V segment lost 0 bases and the J segment 5 bases; nucleotides outside the gene matches: 5. The CDR3 loop spans 15 amino acids. Germline V lookup: CDR1 MNHEY, CDR2 SMNVEV (reference sequence). CDR3 in DNA: TGTGCCAGCAGTTTATCGGCGGGAGGATGGGAGACCCAGTACTTC. Its translation is CASSLSAGGWETQYF.

This clone is a singleton in its sample. The chain employs TRBV28 and TRBJ1-2, with 8 bases matching TRBD1. The junction had 16 bases not matched to a gene; V was cut back by 6 bases and J by 4 bases. Germline V gives CDR1 MDHEN, CDR2 SYDVKM. CDR3 length equals 17 residues. CDR3 nucleotide sequence: TGTGCCAGCAGCTCCGCCGGGACAGGTGGAGCCCTCTATGGCTACACCTTC. Its protein product is CASSSAGTGGALYGYTF.

The gene calls are TRBV19 and TRBJ2-5; 9 bases fit TRBD2. J was trimmed by 1 base and V by 5 bases; bases with no gene match: 5. The CDR3 has 15 amino acids. The germline CDR1 and CDR2 sequences are LNHDA and SQIVND (reference sequence). The CDR3 reads CASSWAGGAQETQYF. DNA for the CDR3: TGTGCCAGTAGTTGGGCGGGGGGGGCCCAAGAGACCCAGTACTTC.

The chain recombines TRBV28 with TRBJ2-4, with D maybe TRBD1 (5 bases). In germline, CDR1 is MDHEN, CDR2 SYDVKM. There are 14 residues in the CDR3. V gave up 6 bases and J gave up 2 bases, with 11 bases separating them. CDR3 sequence reads: CASSEGQSKNIQYF. For the CDR3, the DNA is TGTGCCAGCAGCGAAGGACAATCCAAAAACATTCAGTACTTC.

The CDR3 nucleotides are TGTGCCAGCAGTTACCCGACAACCCGGGGGAACTATGGCTACACCTTC. Its translation: CASSYPTTRGNYGYTF. The chain joins TRBV6-5 to TRBJ1-2; weak D call: TRBD1 (5 bases). The CDR3 contains 16 residues. V lost 2 bases and J lost 2, with 15 bases in between. Germline lookup yields CDR1 MNHEY and CDR2 SVGAGI.

This clone was seen only once. J is TRBJ2-2 and V is TRBV2; maybe TRBD2 (6 bases). The CDR3 has 14 residues. From germline, CDR1 is SNHLY and CDR2 FYNNEI. V lost 6 bases, J lost 7 bases, and 15 bases lay in between. CDR3 sequence (DNA): TGTGCCAGCAGCGACGGGTGGGAGGTCGGGGAGCTGTTTTTT. Its translation is CASSDGWEVGELFF.

The chain recombines TRBV7-9 with TRBJ2-1; TRBD2 might be the D (6 bases). The V end lost 5 bases, the J end lost 6 bases, and 20 bases lay between the germline ends. The CDR3 is 16 residues long. Germline values: CDR1 SEHNR, CDR2 FQNEAQ (reference sequence). The CDR3 region is CASSPFGASEGNEQFF. In DNA form, the CDR3 reads TGTGCCAGCAGCCCCTTCGGGGCTAGCGAAGGCAATGAGCAGTTCTTC.

V usage is TRBV11-2 and J usage is TRBJ2-1, with 10 bases that match TRBD2. The CDR3 covers 16 residues. J lost 5 bases, V lost 5 bases, and 9 bases had no gene match. Germline V gene data show CDR1 as SGHAT and CDR2 as FQNNGV. CDR3 DNA sequence: TGTGCCAGCAGCCCAGAGGGCAGCGGGAGGGACAATGAGCAGTTCTTC. It yields the protein CASSPEGSGRDNEQFF.

The rearrangement joins TRBV19 to TRBJ2-1; D not resolved. This CDR3 has 11 residues. V lost 7 bases and J 12 bases, leaving 13 bases between the germline ends. Germline values: CDR1 LNHDA, CDR2 SQIVND (reference sequence). In nucleotides, the CDR3 is TGTGCCAGTATCTCCGGAACGGGGCAGTTCTTC. Protein sequence: CASISGTGQFF.

The chain carries TRBV7-9 and TRBJ1-1; 7 bases are shared with TRBD1. This CDR3 has 16 residues. V lost 1 base and J lost 2; bases outside the gene matches: 7. Germline V gene sequence: CDR1 SEHNR, CDR2 FQNEAQ (reference sequence). This CDR3 reads CASSLGQTGPNTEAFF. CDR3 in DNA: TGTGCCAGCAGCTTAGGTCAGACAGGGCCCAACACTGAAGCTTTCTTT.